This TCR beta chain was recorded in a study of human T cells and chemical hapten exposure. Study results and caveats: Relative to controls, expanded TCRs formed significantly more large CDR3 similarity clusters.

The sample holds a few counts of this clonotype. What it binds is unknown. TCRdb itself ran the RACE reads through MiXCR, one entry per CDR3 protein. The data contain about 400,000 distinct CDR3 sequences, over 6% of them seen just once; the ten biggest clones take up around 5.8%. The CDR3 spans 15 residues. V lost 2 bases and J lost 5, with 14 bases in between. Germline CDR1 and CDR2: SGHAT and FQDESV (reference sequence). Noted time point: patch test 2, 6 weeks after DPC sensitization. The treatment is: therapeutic diphenylcyclopropenone sensitization with weekly scalp DPC. Sample: whole blood, taken in connection with sensitization to the hapten diphenylcyclopropenone (DPC). The genes are TRBV11-1 and TRBJ2-3; possible D gene TRBD1, 5 bases. The sequence derives from a woman younger than 30 with alopecia areata. Some clones in this sample may be carry-over from other donors' samples. The CDR3 DNA sequence: TGTGCCAGCAGCTTATTGAGCAGGGCCGAAGATACGCAGTATTTT. Translating gives CASSLLSRAEDTQYF.